These 10 T cell receptor beta chains were all obtained from the same sample, sequenced in a study of Graves' ophthalmopathy and Graves' hyperthyroidism. RNA transcripts served as template for amplifying TCR beta CDR3 sequences. RT-PCR in the first round used HTBI primers; a second-round multiplex PCR followed. TCRdb used MiXCR to reprocess the multiplex PCR reads, holding one entry per CDR3 protein. The table includes a few hundred thousand distinct CDR3 sequences, about 16% detected once. Sequencing was done on a sample of peripheral blood. These receptors came from a woman in her late teens or twenties with stable Graves' hyperthyroidism.

Concerning this clonotype itself: A much bigger clone sits one base away, suggesting this may be a read error. The chain has TRBV11-1 and TRBJ1-1, with a tentative D call TRBD1 (5 bases). The germline V gene has CDR1 SGHAT and CDR2 FQDESV (reference sequence). The CDR3 runs to 17 residues. The chain's CDR3 is CASSRGQDPGRNTESFF. The CDR3 DNA reads as TGTGCCAGCAGTCGCGGCCAGGACCCAGGGAGGAACACTGAATCTTTCTTT. Combining the CDR3 with reference TRBV11-1 and TRBJ1-1 gives the whole variable domain EAEVAQSPRYKITEKSQAVAFWCDPISGHATLYWYRQILGQGPELLVQFQDESVVDDSQLPKDRFSAERLKGVDSTLKIQPAELGDSAMYLCASSRGQDPGRNTESFFGQGTRLTVV.

This clonotype appeared many times. The rearrangement joins TRBV7-8 to TRBJ2-5; 11 bases are shared with TRBD2. The CDR3 totals 15 residues. The germline CDR1 and CDR2 sequences are SGHVS and FQNEAQ. Trimming cost V 5 bases and J 4 bases; bases outside gene matches: 6. The CDR3 spells CASSPLAGGPETQYF. CDR3 nucleotide sequence: TGTGCCAGCAGCCCCTTAGCGGGGGGGCCAGAGACCCAGTACTTC.

This clonotype has a count of ten or more. The CDR3 DNA reads as TGCGCCAGCAGCGAGTGGACAGGGTCTGAAGCTTTCTTT. Protein sequence: CASSEWTGSEAFF. The chain recombines TRBV5-1 with TRBJ1-1; 8 positions match TRBD1. This CDR3 has 13 amino acids. V shed 4 bases and J 6 bases; nucleotides not matched to a gene: 5. CDR1 and CDR2 from the germline V gene are SGHRS and YFSETQ.

J is TRBJ1-1 and V is TRBV11-2; D is perhaps TRBD1 (5 bases). The germline V gene encodes CDR1 SGHAT and CDR2 FQNNGV. The CDR3 is 16 residues long. The V and J ends lost 4 bases and 3 bases respectively, with 18 bases between them. The CDR3: CASSSGSWEGHTEAFF. Written as DNA, the CDR3 is TGTGCCAGCAGCTCTGGGTCCTGGGAGGGGCACACTGAAGCTTTCTTT.

Of note for this clonotype: Likely a read error: the CDR3 ends without its conserved phenylalanine or tryptophan. This sequence joins TRBV12-3 or TRBV12-4 and TRBJ1-2; tentative D call: TRBD1 (6 bases). V shed 3 bases and J shed 6 bases, with 11 bases lying between them. CDR3 length: 13 residues. The CDR3 here is CASSFLDSDGYTS. CDR3 nucleotide sequence: TGTGCCAGCAGTTTCTTGGACAGCGATGGCTACACCTCC.

This clonotype was observed a few times. The rearrangement links TRBV5-1 to TRBJ2-5; TRBD2 agrees at 13 bases. The CDR3 is made up of 15 amino acids. The germline gives CDR1 SGHRS, CDR2 YFSETQ. The J segment lost 5 bases and the V segment lost 7 bases, leaving 8 bases of the junction unmatched. The CDR3 DNA is TGCGCCAGCGTCGGACTAGCGGGGGCCAAGGAGACCCAGTACTTC. It encodes CASVGLAGAKETQYF.

About this clonotype itself: Given the absence of the conserved phenylalanine or tryptophan at the CDR3 end, a read error is likely. The chain combines TRBV3-1 with TRBJ2-7; 12 nucleotides agree with TRBD2. V trimming: 2 bases; J trimming: 6 bases; junction bases outside the gene matches: 5. The CDR3 is made up of 15 amino acids. CDR1 is LGHDT, CDR2 YNNKEL, per germline (reference sequence). The CDR3 DNA follows: TGTGCCAGCAGCCAACTAGCGGGGGGGATAAGCGAGCAGTACTCC. This translates into CASSQLAGGISEQYS.

This clonotype has a count of ten or more. J is TRBJ1-2 and V is TRBV12-3 or TRBV12-4, with D unclear. The CDR3 runs 14 residues. The V end was cut by 2 bases, the J end by 5 bases, with 12 bases between. The CDR3 reads CASSLSATSYGYTF. CDR3 sequence (DNA): TGTGCCAGCAGTTTATCGGCCACTTCATATGGCTACACCTTC.

This clonotype was seen many times. The rearrangement uses TRBV11-2 and TRBJ2-7; D is perhaps TRBD1 (6 bases). Germline V lookup: CDR1 SGHAT, CDR2 FQNNGV. The CDR3 is made up of 12 amino acids. Deletions cut 3 bases from V and 4 bases from J, with 7 bases between. The CDR3 DNA reads TGTGCCAGCAGCTTCCAGGGGTACGAGCAGTACTTC. Protein sequence: CASSFQGYEQYF.

V is TRBV27 and J is TRBJ1-3; 7 bases match TRBD1. Germline V gene lookup returns CDR1 MNHEY and CDR2 SMNVEV (reference sequence). After removal of 5 bases from V and 7 bases from J, the junction contained 11 bases not matched to a gene. The CDR3 has 15 residues. The CDR3 reads CASSSGQAPRNTIYF. The CDR3 nucleotides are TGTGCCAGCAGTAGCGGACAGGCGCCCCGTAACACCATATATTTT.